This TCR beta chain was captured in a study of human T cells and chemical hapten exposure. TCRdb re-derived calls from the RACE reads in MiXCR, one entry per CDR3 protein. There are roughly 84,000 distinct CDR3 sequences in the sample; under 11% occur only once, and around 4.7% lies in the top ten. This clonotype has at least ten counts. The CDR3 is made up of 11 amino acids. The ends were cut back, 6 bases at V and 4 bases at J, with 4 bases in the middle. Germline assignment: CDR1 MDHEN and CDR2 SYDVKM. Regarding time point: patch test 2, 6 weeks after DPC sensitization. Treatment: therapeutic diphenylcyclopropenone sensitization with weekly scalp DPC.

The origin of this receptor is a woman aged 45-65 years with alopecia areata. Some clones in this sample may be carry-over from other donors' samples. The rearrangement joins TRBV28 to TRBJ1-5; D not certain. The sequenced sample was whole blood, obtained in connection with sensitization to the hapten diphenylcyclopropenone (DPC). For the CDR3, the DNA is TGTGCCAGCAGAAATAATCAGCCCCAGCATTTT. Amino acids: CASRNNQPQHF.